Each of the 14 T cell receptor beta chains below was sequenced from the same sample in a study of shared clonotypes between healthy human individuals. Method: immunoSEQ multiplex PCR; TCRdb's copy keeps in-frame clones and lacks some. The sample shows millions of clones, more than 80% of them seen only once. What was sequenced was naive CD4+ T cells from PBMCs. As for subset: CD45RA+ positively selected. Receptor source: a man younger than 35 in good health. Some clones in this sample may be carry-over from other donors' samples.

The chain uses TRBV7-2 and TRBJ1-1; the D is unclear. V lost 5 bases and J lost 5, with 18 bases in between. Germline loops: CDR1 SGHTA, CDR2 FQGNSA. The CDR3 spans 15 residues. The CDR3 is CASSHPPGRDTEAFF. The CDR3 nucleotides are TGTGCCAGCAGCCACCCTCCGGGGAGGGATACTGAAGCTTTCTTT. Full variable domain (rest looked up from reference TRBV7-2 and TRBJ1-1): GAGVSQSPSNKVTEKGKDVELRCDPISGHTALYWYRQSLGQGLEFLIYFQGNSAPDKSGLPSDRFSAERTGGSVSTLTIQRTQQEDSAVYLCASSHPPGRDTEAFFGQGTRLTVV.

V is TRBV5-1 and J is TRBJ2-3, with 10 bases lining up with TRBD2. With V trimmed by 7 bases and J by 2 bases, 7 bases remained unmatched. Per germline, CDR1 SGHRS and CDR2 YFSETQ. CDR3 length: 15 residues. Written as DNA, the CDR3 is TGCGCCAGCCGTACTAGCGGGGTCGACACAGATACGCAGTATTTT. Its translation: CASRTSGVDTDTQYF.

This clone appeared a single time. The chain carries TRBV7-3 and TRBJ2-3; D ambiguous. Germline V gene data show CDR1 as SGHTA and CDR2 as FQGTGA. Trimming took 5 bases from V and 3 from J, leaving 6 bases between them. CDR3 size: 12 residues. DNA of the CDR3: TGTGCCAGCAGCCACCGTACAGATACGCAGTATTTT. Encoded protein: CASSHRTDTQYF.

This clone showed up just once. This sequence joins TRBV25-1 and TRBJ1-1; D might be TRBD1 (5 bases). With 1 base removed from V and 4 bases from J, the gap between germline ends came to 13 bases. This CDR3 contains 15 residues. Germline V CDR1 and CDR2: MGHDK, SYGVNS. The CDR3 sequence: CASSESRPRGTEAFF. The DNA of the CDR3 is TGTGCCAGCAGTGAATCGCGACCGAGGGGCACTGAAGCTTTCTTT.

This rearrangement joins TRBV7-7 to TRBJ2-5; D is undetermined. Per germline, CDR1 SSHAT and CDR2 FNYEAQ (reference sequence). The CDR3 covers 15 residues. The V and J ends lost 0 bases and 1 base respectively, with 9 bases between them. CDR3 amino acids: CASSLAVGFQETQYF. DNA of the CDR3: TGTGCCAGCAGCTTAGCGGTAGGGTTCCAAGAGACCCAGTACTTC.

The J gene is TRBJ1-2, the V gene TRBV14, with 9 bases matching TRBD1. V shed 0 bases, J shed 4 bases, and the junction held 9 bases outside the gene matches. In germline, CDR1 is SGHDN, CDR2 FVKESK. The CDR3 contains 17 residues. The CDR3 reads CASSQDLRQGVAYGYTF. The CDR3 nucleotides are TGTGCCAGCAGCCAAGATCTCCGACAGGGGGTGGCCTATGGCTACACCTTC. Full variable domain (remainder filled in from reference TRBV14 and TRBJ1-2): EAGVTQFPSHSVIEKGQTVTLRCDPISGHDNLYWYRRVMGKEIKFLLHFVKESKQDESGMPNNRFLAERTGGTYSTLKVQPAELEDSGVYFCASSQDLRQGVAYGYTFGSGTRLTVV.

This chain joins TRBV19 and TRBJ1-1, with no clear D. This CDR3 is 17 amino acids long. The V end lost 4 bases, the J end lost 1 base, and 19 bases lay between the germline ends. Per germline, CDR1 LNHDA and CDR2 SQIVND (reference sequence). The CDR3 here is CASSTIGRMKANTEAFF. The DNA of the CDR3 is TGTGCCAGTAGTACAATTGGACGGATGAAGGCGAACACTGAAGCTTTCTTT.

The chain joins TRBV9 to TRBJ2-2; D is uncertain. The CDR3 length is 15 residues. Germline assignment: CDR1 SGDLS and CDR2 YYNGEE. V was trimmed by 4 bases and J by 0 bases, leaving 10 bases between them. CDR3 protein: CASSLQVTNTGELFF. The CDR3 nucleotides read TGTGCCAGCAGCCTCCAGGTCACGAACACCGGGGAGCTGTTTTTT.

This clone was picked up one time. This chain connects TRBV21-1 to TRBJ2-1; the table's TRBD2 call for D was not verified on the DNA. TRBV21-1 is listed as a pseudogene. The length of the CDR3 is 12 residues. CDR3 coding DNA: TGTGCCAGCAGCAAAATCCGTGAGGGCCAGTTCTTC. As protein: CASSKIREGQFF.

In regard to this clone: At one of its ends the junction is not consistent with the germline gene, which may arise from a read error. This chain connects TRBV23-1 to TRBJ2-5, with no clear D. TRBV23-1 is an ORF; its function is uncertain. The CDR3 has 10 amino acids. CDR3 bases: TGCGCCAGCGGTCAAGAGACCCAGTACTTC. This sequence encodes CASGQETQYF.

This rearrangement joins TRBV9 to TRBJ2-5; TRBD2 agrees at 7 bases. Germline V lookup: CDR1 SGDLS, CDR2 YYNGEE. The CDR3 runs to 16 residues. V shed 4 bases, J shed 1 base, and the junction held 10 bases outside the gene matches. For the CDR3, the DNA is TGTGCCAGCAGCCCTCAGAGCCCTAGCGGCCAAGAGACCCAGTACTTC. It yields the protein CASSPQSPSGQETQYF.

As DNA, the CDR3 is TGTGCCAGCAGAGGACTAGCGGGAGGCGCTGGGGGCACCGGGGAGCTGTTTTTT. The encoded protein is CASRGLAGGAGGTGELFF. The rearrangement links TRBV25-1 to TRBJ2-2; 14 bases map to TRBD2. The germline gives CDR1 MGHDK, CDR2 SYGVNS. J gave up 4 bases and V 6 bases, and 10 bases lay outside the gene matches. CDR3 length: 18 amino acids.

The chain couples TRBV30 to TRBJ1-1; perhaps TRBD1 as D (6 bases). The CDR3 sequence is 11 residues long. Germline V CDR1 and CDR2: GTSNPN, SVGIG (reference sequence). V shed 5 bases and J shed 10 bases, with 14 bases lying between them. The CDR3 nucleotides are TGTGCCTGGGGGACACCCCCCGGAGCTTTCTTT. Its translation: CAWGTPPGAFF. The entire variable domain, with the rest obtained from reference TRBV30 and TRBJ1-1, is as follows: SQTIHQWPATLVQPVGSPLSLECTVEGTSNPNLYWYRQAAGRGLQLLFYSVGIGQISSEVPQNLSASRPQDRQFILSSKKLLLSDSGFYLCAWGTPPGAFFGQGTRLTVV.

The V gene is TRBV6-6, the J gene TRBJ2-7; D uncertain. Germline assignment: CDR1 MNHNY and CDR2 SVGAGI (reference sequence). The CDR3 has 13 residues. Deletions cut 0 bases from V and 5 bases from J, with 8 bases between. The CDR3 DNA sequence: TGTGCCAGCAGTTACTCGGGTGTTCACGAGCAGTACTTC. Protein product: CASSYSGVHEQYF.